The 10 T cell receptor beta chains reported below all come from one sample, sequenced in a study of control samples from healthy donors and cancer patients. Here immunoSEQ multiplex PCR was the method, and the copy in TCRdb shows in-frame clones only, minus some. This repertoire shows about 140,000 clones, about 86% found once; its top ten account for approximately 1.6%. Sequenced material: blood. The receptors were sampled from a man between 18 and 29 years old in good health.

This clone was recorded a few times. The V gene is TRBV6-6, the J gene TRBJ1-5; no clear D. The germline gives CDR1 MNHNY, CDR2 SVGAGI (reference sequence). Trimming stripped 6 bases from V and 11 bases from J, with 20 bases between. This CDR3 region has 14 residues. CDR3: CASSLDGFSIAQHF. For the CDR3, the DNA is TGTGCCAGCAGCCTTGACGGATTCTCCATTGCCCAGCATTTT.

For the CDR3, the DNA is TGTGCCAGCTCACCACGGGGTTCGGACGGAAACACCATATATTTT. As protein: CASSPRGSDGNTIYF. This rearrangement joins TRBV18 to TRBJ1-3; D uncertain. V dropped 1 base and J dropped 4 bases, with 11 bases sitting between them. The CDR3 loop spans 15 amino acids. Per the germline V gene, CDR1 is KGHSH and CDR2 is LQKENI.

The CDR3 coding sequence is TGCGCCAGCAGCCCCAGACTCCAGGCAGATACGCAGTATTTT. Protein: CASSPRLQADTQYF. The chain has TRBV5-1 and TRBJ2-3; D gene unclear. V lost 4 bases and J 4 bases, leaving 13 bases between the germline ends. The CDR3 is made up of 14 amino acids. Germline loops: CDR1 SGHRS, CDR2 YFSETQ.

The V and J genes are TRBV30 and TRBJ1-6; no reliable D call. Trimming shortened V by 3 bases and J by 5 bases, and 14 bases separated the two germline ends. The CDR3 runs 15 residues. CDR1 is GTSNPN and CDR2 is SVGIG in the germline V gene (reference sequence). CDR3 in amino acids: CAWSVERTNNSPLHF. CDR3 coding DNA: TGTGCCTGGAGCGTGGAAAGGACTAATAATTCACCCCTCCACTTT.

The CDR3 sequence: CASSSGGTSNTGELFF. The CDR3 nucleotides read TGTGCCAGCAGCTCCGGAGGGACGTCGAACACCGGGGAGCTGTTTTTT. The V gene is TRBV3-1 (or the pseudogene TRBV3-2), the J gene TRBJ2-2; weak D call: TRBD2 (6 bases). The CDR3 loop spans 16 amino acids. The V and J ends lost 5 bases and 0 bases respectively, with 13 bases between them. Germline CDR1 and CDR2: LGHDT and YNNKEL (reference sequence).

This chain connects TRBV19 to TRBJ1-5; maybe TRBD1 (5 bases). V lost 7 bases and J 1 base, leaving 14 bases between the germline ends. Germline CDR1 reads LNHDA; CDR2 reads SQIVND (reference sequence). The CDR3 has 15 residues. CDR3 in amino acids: CASIPGWGSNQPQHF. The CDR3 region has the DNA TGTGCCAGTATCCCAGGCTGGGGGAGCAATCAGCCCCAGCATTTT. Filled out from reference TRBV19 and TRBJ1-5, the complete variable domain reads DGGITQSPKYLFRKEGQNVTLSCEQNLNHDAMYWYRQDPGQGLRLIYYSQIVNDFQKGDIAEGYSVSREKKESFPLTVTSAQKNPTAFYLCASIPGWGSNQPQHFGDGTRLSIL.

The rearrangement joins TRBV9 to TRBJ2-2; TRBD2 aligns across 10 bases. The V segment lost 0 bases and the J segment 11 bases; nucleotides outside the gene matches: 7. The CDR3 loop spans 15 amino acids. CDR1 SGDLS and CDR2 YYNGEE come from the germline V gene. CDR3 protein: CASSVAPSGGPELFF. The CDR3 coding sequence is TGTGCCAGCAGCGTAGCTCCTAGCGGGGGCCCCGAGCTGTTTTTT.

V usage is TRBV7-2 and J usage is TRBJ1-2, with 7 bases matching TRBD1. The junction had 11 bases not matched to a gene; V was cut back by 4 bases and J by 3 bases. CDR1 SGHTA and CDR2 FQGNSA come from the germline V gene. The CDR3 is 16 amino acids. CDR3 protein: CASSWTRTGGHYGYTF. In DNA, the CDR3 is TGTGCCAGCAGCTGGACTAGGACAGGAGGTCACTATGGCTACACCTTC.

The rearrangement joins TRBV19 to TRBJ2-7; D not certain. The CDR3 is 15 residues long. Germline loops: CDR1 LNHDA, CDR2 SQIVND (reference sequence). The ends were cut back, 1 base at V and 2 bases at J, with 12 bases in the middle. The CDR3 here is CASSIGVHTAYEQYF. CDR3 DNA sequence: TGTGCCAGTAGTATAGGAGTGCACACAGCCTACGAGCAGTACTTC.

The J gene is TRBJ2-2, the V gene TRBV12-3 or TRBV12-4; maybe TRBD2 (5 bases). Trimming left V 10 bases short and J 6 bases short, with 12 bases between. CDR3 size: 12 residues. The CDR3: CATIEGSGELFF. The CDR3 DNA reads TGTGCCACCATAGAGGGATCCGGGGAGCTGTTTTTT.